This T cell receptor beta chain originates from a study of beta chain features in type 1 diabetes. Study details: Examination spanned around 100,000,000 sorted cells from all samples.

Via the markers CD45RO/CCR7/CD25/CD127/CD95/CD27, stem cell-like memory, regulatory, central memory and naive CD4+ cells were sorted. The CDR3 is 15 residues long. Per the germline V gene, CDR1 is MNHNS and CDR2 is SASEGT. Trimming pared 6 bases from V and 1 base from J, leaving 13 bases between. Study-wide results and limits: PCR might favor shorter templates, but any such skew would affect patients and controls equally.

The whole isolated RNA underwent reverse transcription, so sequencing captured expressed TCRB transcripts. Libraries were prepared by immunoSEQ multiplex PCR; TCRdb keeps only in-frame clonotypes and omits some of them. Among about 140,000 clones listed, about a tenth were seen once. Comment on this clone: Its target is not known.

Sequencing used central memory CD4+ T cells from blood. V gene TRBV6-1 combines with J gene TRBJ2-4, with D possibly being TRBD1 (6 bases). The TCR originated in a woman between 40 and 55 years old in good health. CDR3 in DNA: TGTGCCAGCAGCCGCTTGACAGGTGCCAAAAACATTCAGTACTTC. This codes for CASSRLTGAKNIQYF.